Shown below are 26 T cell receptor beta chains from a single sample sequenced in a study of blood T cell repertoires in COVID-19. Only in-frame clones appear in the TCRdb table, and some are missing; sequencing was by immunoSEQ multiplex PCR. The sample includes around 340,000 clones, about 88% of them seen just once. The specimen was PBMCs or T cells enriched from blood (not recorded which). All receptors derive from a woman aged 25 to 39 who had been exposed to COVID-19.

This clone was observed a few times. The chain employs TRBV13 and TRBJ1-6; D is unclear. Germline V lookup: CDR1 PRHDT, CDR2 FYEKMQ (reference sequence). Trimming shortened V by 0 bases and J by 13 bases, and 10 bases separated the two germline ends. CDR3 size: 13 residues. CDR3 region: CASSLGGEAPLHF. DNA of the CDR3: TGTGCCAGCAGCTTAGGAGGAGAGGCGCCCCTCCACTTT.

This chain uses TRBV5-1 with TRBJ1-1, with D maybe TRBD1 (5 bases). The CDR3 runs to 15 residues. CDR1 is SGHRS and CDR2 is YFSETQ in the germline V gene. Trimming took off 0 bases at V and 3 bases at J, with 12 bases between the two ends. The CDR3 spells CASSLVGGMDTEAFF. The CDR3 DNA reads as TGCGCCAGCAGCTTGGTGGGGGGTATGGACACTGAAGCTTTCTTT.

The chain combines TRBV9 with TRBJ2-5; possible D gene TRBD2, 7 bases. The V end was cut by 4 bases, the J end by 2 bases, with 18 bases between. The V gene's germline CDR1 is SGDLS and CDR2 YYNGEE. This CDR3 has 16 amino acids. Here the CDR3 DNA reads TGTGCCAGCAGCCCACACCTAGGGGGGGGTCAAGAGACCCAGTACTTC. This encodes CASSPHLGGGQETQYF.

V usage is TRBV5-6 and J usage is TRBJ2-7; D may be TRBD2 (6 bases). CDR1 is SGHDT, CDR2 YYEEEE, per germline. The germline V and J ends were trimmed by 4 bases and 2 bases, with 16 bases remaining between them. CDR3 length equals 15 residues. This chain's CDR3 is CASSGGWGVPYEQYF. The CDR3 bases are TGTGCCAGCAGCGGCGGATGGGGGGTCCCCTACGAGCAGTACTTC.

CDR3 coding DNA: TGTGCCAGCAGCTCGGGACAGGGAAACATTCAGTACTTC. Protein sequence: CASSSGQGNIQYF. V gene TRBV7-2 combines with J gene TRBJ2-4; 9 nucleotides align to TRBD1. The V segment lost 4 bases and the J segment 6 bases; nucleotides outside the gene matches: 1. The CDR3 is made up of 13 amino acids. The V gene's germline CDR1 is SGHTA and CDR2 FQGNSA.

The DNA of the CDR3 is TGCGCCAGCAGCCCGGACAGGGTGGTTGGGACCCAGTACTTC. It yields the protein CASSPDRVVGTQYF. The rearrangement links TRBV5-1 to TRBJ2-5, with TRBD1 identical over 8 bases. The CDR3 totals 14 residues. Trimming cost V 4 bases and J 7 bases; bases outside gene matches: 9. Germline CDR1 SGHRS, CDR2 YFSETQ.

The chain carries TRBV7-2 and TRBJ2-2; 7 nucleotides align to TRBD1. CDR3 length equals 18 residues. CDR1 and CDR2 from the germline V gene are SGHTA and FQGNSA. V shed 5 bases, J shed 1 base, and the junction held 13 bases outside the gene matches. CDR3 DNA: TGTGCCAGCAGCCCATGGCGACCGGGACAGAAGAACACCGGGGAGCTGTTTTTT. Its protein product is CASSPWRPGQKNTGELFF.

This rearrangement joins TRBV10-3 to TRBJ2-1; 14 bases map to TRBD2. Germline V gene lookup returns CDR1 ENHRY and CDR2 SYGVKD. The junction had 12 bases not matched to a gene; V was cut back by 11 bases and J by 9 bases. The CDR3 covers 15 residues. The CDR3 sequence: CAASLGLAGVFEQFF. The CDR3 region has the DNA TGTGCCGCTTCACTGGGACTAGCGGGAGTGTTTGAGCAGTTCTTC.

Points on this clone: Other DNA sequences in this specimen translate into the identical CDR3. The rearrangement uses TRBV19 and TRBJ1-1; the D is unclear. The CDR3 covers 14 residues. Germline CDR1 reads LNHDA; CDR2 reads SQIVND (reference sequence). V lost 1 base, J lost 2 bases, and 8 bases lay in between. CDR3 loop: CASSIGAGNTEAFF. The CDR3 DNA follows: TGTGCCAGTAGTATAGGGGCAGGAAACACTGAAGCTTTCTTT.

V usage is TRBV5-6 and J usage is TRBJ2-1; the match to TRBD2 covers 8 bases. With V trimmed by 4 bases and J by 5 bases, 11 bases remained unmatched. CDR3 size: 16 residues. Per the germline V gene, CDR1 is SGHDT and CDR2 is YYEEEE. CDR3: CASSQRLAGTHNEQFF. CDR3 coding DNA: TGTGCCAGCAGCCAGCGGTTAGCGGGAACCCACAATGAGCAGTTCTTC.

The rearrangement joins TRBV28 to TRBJ1-2; D gene uncertain. The CDR3 spans 14 residues. Per germline, CDR1 MDHEN and CDR2 SYDVKM. V was pared by 6 bases and J by 0 bases, with 11 bases between. The chain's CDR3 is CASRGGLTNYGYTF. CDR3 in DNA: TGTGCCAGCAGGGGAGGCTTGACTAACTATGGCTACACCTTC.

This clone was seen a single time. The chain recombines TRBV7-9 with TRBJ2-2; no clear D. In germline, CDR1 is SEHNR, CDR2 FQNEAQ (reference sequence). Trimming removed 3 bases at V and 0 bases at J, with 8 bases between. The CDR3 has 15 residues. CDR3 amino acids: CASSFYSPNTGELFF. CDR3 in DNA: TGTGCCAGCAGCTTTTACAGCCCGAACACCGGGGAGCTGTTTTTT.

The rearrangement joins TRBV5-1 to TRBJ1-5; possibly TRBD1 for D (5 bases). This CDR3 spans 17 amino acids. V was pared by 0 bases and J by 2 bases, with 15 bases between. Looked up from germline, CDR1 is SGHRS and CDR2 is YFSETQ. This CDR3 reads CASSLDGAGSGNQPQHF. CDR3 sequence (DNA): TGCGCCAGCAGCTTGGACGGGGCCGGGAGTGGCAATCAGCCCCAGCATTTT. Full variable domain (outside the CDR3, taken from reference TRBV5-1 and TRBJ1-5): KAGVTQTPRYLIKTRGQQVTLSCSPISGHRSVSWYQQTPGQGLQFLFEYFSETQRNKGNFPGRFSGRQFSNSRSEMNVSTLELGDSALYLCASSLDGAGSGNQPQHFGDGTRLSIL.

The chain links TRBV10-3 to TRBJ1-1; TRBD1 agrees at 8 bases. V shed 4 bases and J 4 bases; nucleotides not matched to a gene: 8. CDR1 and CDR2 from the germline V gene are ENHRY and SYGVKD. CDR3 length equals 15 residues. The CDR3 sequence is CAISGFTGGPTEAFF. CDR3 nucleotides: TGTGCCATCAGTGGGTTTACAGGGGGTCCCACTGAAGCTTTCTTT.

The CDR3 DNA follows: TGCAGCGTTGAGGAGGGACCCTACGAGCAGTACTTC. This sequence encodes CSVEEGPYEQYF. The chain links TRBV29-1 to TRBJ2-7, with a weak D call TRBD2 (6 bases). V was clipped by 3 bases and J by 2 bases, with 8 bases between them. The CDR3 has 12 amino acids. CDR1 SQVTM and CDR2 ANQGSEA come from the germline V gene.

The chain has TRBV11-2 and TRBJ2-7, with 9 bases identical to TRBD2. CDR1 SGHAT and CDR2 FQNNGV come from the germline V gene. The V gene end was trimmed by 5 bases and the J gene end by 6 bases; junction bases not matched to a gene: 8. This CDR3 has 14 amino acids. The CDR3 DNA reads as TGTGCCAGCAGCATAGCCGGGACTAGCACCGAGCAGTACTTC. Translation: CASSIAGTSTEQYF.

The J gene is TRBJ2-7, the V gene TRBV4-1; 7 positions agree with TRBD2. Germline lookup yields CDR1 MGHRA and CDR2 YSYEKL. This CDR3 region has 18 residues. V shed 0 bases and J 3 bases; nucleotides not matched to a gene: 14. The CDR3 nucleotides are TGCGCCAGCAGCCAAGATCCACCCGGACTAGTAAGGGGCTACGAGCAGTACTTC. As protein: CASSQDPPGLVRGYEQYF.

The chain employs TRBV2 and TRBJ1-1, with TRBD1 matching 8 bases. The CDR3 has 15 residues. Germline CDR1 and CDR2: SNHLY and FYNNEI. The junction had 5 bases not matched to a gene; V was cut back by 4 bases and J by 1 base. CDR3 DNA: TGTGCCAGCAGTGTAGGGGGGACAGGGAACACTGAAGCTTTCTTT. It encodes CASSVGGTGNTEAFF. Supplemented by reference TRBV2 and TRBJ1-1, the full variable domain reads EPEVTQTPSHQVTQMGQEVILRCVPISNHLYFYWYRQILGQKVEFLVSFYNNEISEKSEIFDDQFSVERPDGSNFTLKIRSTKLEDSAMYFCASSVGGTGNTEAFFGQGTRLTVV.

The chain uses TRBV5-1 and TRBJ2-1; 10 bases agree with TRBD2. The CDR3 loop spans 16 amino acids. The V gene end was trimmed by 0 bases and the J gene end by 2 bases; junction bases not matched to a gene: 2. Germline assignment: CDR1 SGHRS and CDR2 YFSETQ. The CDR3 DNA reads TGCGCCAGCAGCTTGGAACTAGCGGGAACCTACAATGAGCAGTTCTTC. Translated, it gives CASSLELAGTYNEQFF.

The rearrangement links TRBV7-2 to TRBJ1-6; 8 bases are a match to TRBD1. The ends lost 6 bases at V and 7 bases at J; junction bases unmatched: 8. The CDR3 is 15 residues long. Germline lookup yields CDR1 SGHTA and CDR2 FQGNSA. CDR3 residues: CASSQGAGGNSPLHF. CDR3 sequence (DNA): TGTGCCAGCAGTCAAGGGGCAGGGGGCAATTCACCCCTCCACTTT. Drawing the rest from reference TRBV7-2 and TRBJ1-6, the complete variable domain is GAGVSQSPSNKVTEKGKDVELRCDPISGHTALYWYRQSLGQGLEFLIYFQGNSAPDKSGLPSDRFSAERTGGSVSTLTIQRTQQEDSAVYLCASSQGAGGNSPLHFGNGTRLTVT.

The rearrangement links TRBV19 to TRBJ2-1; 10 nucleotides agree with TRBD2. J was trimmed by 4 bases and V by 5 bases; bases with no gene match: 2. Looked up from germline, CDR1 is LNHDA and CDR2 is SQIVND (reference sequence). CDR3 length: 14 amino acids. The CDR3 DNA follows: TGTGCCAGTAGTCGGACTAGCGGTTACAATGAGCAGTTCTTC. The encoded protein is CASSRTSGYNEQFF.

The chain recombines TRBV5-1 with TRBJ2-7; D possibly corresponds to TRBD1 (5 bases). V was cut by 0 bases and J by 3 bases, with 13 bases left in between. Germline CDR1 is SGHRS and CDR2 is YFSETQ. The CDR3 spans 15 residues. The CDR3 sequence: CASSLAGQRNYEQYF. The DNA of the CDR3 is TGCGCCAGCAGCTTGGCAGGGCAGCGTAACTACGAGCAGTACTTC.

CDR3 nucleotide sequence: TGTGCCAGTAGCACAGGGCACGGGGACCCCCGACCCTACGAGCAGTACTTC. Translation: CASSTGHGDPRPYEQYF. V gene TRBV19 combines with J gene TRBJ2-7; tentative D call: TRBD1 (6 bases). Trimming shortened V by 6 bases and J by 2 bases, and 23 bases separated the two germline ends. The CDR3 has 17 residues. Germline V gene data show CDR1 as LNHDA and CDR2 as SQIVND (reference sequence).

V gene TRBV2 combines with J gene TRBJ2-1; D is perhaps TRBD2 (6 bases). This CDR3 spans 14 amino acids. Per the germline V gene, CDR1 is SNHLY and CDR2 is FYNNEI. Deletions cut 7 bases from V and 4 bases from J, with 14 bases between. The CDR3 region is CASIDGRPYNEQFF. The CDR3, as DNA: TGTGCCAGCATCGACGGGAGACCTTACAATGAGCAGTTCTTC.

The chain joins TRBV4-2 to TRBJ2-5; 7 bases match TRBD1. Germline V CDR1 and CDR2: LGHNA, YNFKEQ. The CDR3 is 14 residues long. V lost 4 bases and J lost 2; bases outside the gene matches: 4. CDR3 bases: TGTGCCAGCAGCCCCATGACAGGGCAAGAGACCCAGTACTTC. Protein product: CASSPMTGQETQYF.

This clone was counted a single time. J is TRBJ2-7 and V is TRBV7-9; D remains unclear. The length of the CDR3 is 14 residues. Between the trimmed V and J ends, which lost 1 base and 2 bases, there was a span of 9 bases. Germline loops: CDR1 SEHNR, CDR2 FQNEAQ (reference sequence). CDR3 in amino acids: CASSLGQEAYEQYF. CDR3 in DNA: TGTGCCAGCAGCTTAGGGCAGGAAGCCTACGAGCAGTACTTC.